The clone carrying this T cell receptor beta chain appeared a single time. Its antigen is undetermined. Primers included in the PCR were 60 Vbeta and 13 Jbeta primers. This table comes from immunoSEQ multiplex PCR, and its TCRdb copy is limited to in-frame clones, with some not included. Among about 160,000 clones listed, approximately 78% were seen once. The data were taken from a study of cytomegalovirus exposure and HLA in healthy donors. Findings of the study overall: Productive rates of about 87% or about 30% were seen for most TCR beta V segments in an earlier analysis.

Germline V gene sequence: CDR1 SGHRS, CDR2 YFSETQ. The CDR3 runs to 13 residues. The V and J ends lost 3 bases and 3 bases respectively, with 6 bases between them. Input material: PBMCs. This TCR was recovered from a girl aged 2 to 9 in good health and CMV-seropositive. The chain employs TRBV5-1 and TRBJ2-2; D is undetermined. Here the CDR3 DNA reads TGCGCCAGCAGCTCCCCTTACACCGGGGAGCTGTTTTTT. It is translated as CASSSPYTGELFF. The variable domain in full, with the rest retrieved from reference TRBV5-1 and TRBJ2-2, is KAGVTQTPRYLIKTRGQQVTLSCSPISGHRSVSWYQQTPGQGLQFLFEYFSETQRNKGNFPGRFSGRQFSNSRSEMNVSTLELGDSALYLCASSSPYTGELFFGEGSRLTVL.